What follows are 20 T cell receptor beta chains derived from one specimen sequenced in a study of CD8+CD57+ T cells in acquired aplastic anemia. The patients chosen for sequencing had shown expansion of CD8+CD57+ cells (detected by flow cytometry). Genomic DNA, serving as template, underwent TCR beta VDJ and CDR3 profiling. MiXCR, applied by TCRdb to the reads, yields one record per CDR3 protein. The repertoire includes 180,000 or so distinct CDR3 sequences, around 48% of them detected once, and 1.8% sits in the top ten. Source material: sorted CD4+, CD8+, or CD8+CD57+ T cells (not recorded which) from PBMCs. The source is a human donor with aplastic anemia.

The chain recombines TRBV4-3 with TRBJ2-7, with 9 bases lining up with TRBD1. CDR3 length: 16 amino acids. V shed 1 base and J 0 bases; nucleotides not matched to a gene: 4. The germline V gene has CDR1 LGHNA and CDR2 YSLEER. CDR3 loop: CASSQGTGDRSYEQYF. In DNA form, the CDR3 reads TGCGCCAGCAGCCAAGGGACAGGGGACCGCTCCTACGAGCAGTACTTC.

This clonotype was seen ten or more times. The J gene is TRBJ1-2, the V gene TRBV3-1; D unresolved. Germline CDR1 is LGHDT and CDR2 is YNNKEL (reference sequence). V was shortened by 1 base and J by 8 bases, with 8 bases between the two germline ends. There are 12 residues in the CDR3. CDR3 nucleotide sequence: TGTGCCAGCAGCCAAGGGGGTAGGGGCTACACCTTC. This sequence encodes CASSQGGRGYTF.

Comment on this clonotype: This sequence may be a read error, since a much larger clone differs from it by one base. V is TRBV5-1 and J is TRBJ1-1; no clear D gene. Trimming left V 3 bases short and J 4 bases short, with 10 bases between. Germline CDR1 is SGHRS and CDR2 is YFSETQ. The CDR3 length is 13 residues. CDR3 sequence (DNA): TGCGCCAGCAGCTGTAGGGCTGGCACTGAAGCTTTCTTT. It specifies CASSCRAGTEAFF. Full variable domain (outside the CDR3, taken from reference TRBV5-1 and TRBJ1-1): KAGVTQTPRYLIKTRGQQVTLSCSPISGHRSVSWYQQTPGQGLQFLFEYFSETQRNKGNFPGRFSGRQFSNSRSEMNVSTLELGDSALYLCASSCRAGTEAFFGQGTRLTVV.

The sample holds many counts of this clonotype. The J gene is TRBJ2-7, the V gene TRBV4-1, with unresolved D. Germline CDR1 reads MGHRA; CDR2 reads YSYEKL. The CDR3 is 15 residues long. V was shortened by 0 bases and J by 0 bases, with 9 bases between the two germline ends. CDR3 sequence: CASSQDRVSSYEQYF. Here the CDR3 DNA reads TGCGCCAGCAGCCAAGACCGGGTGAGCTCCTACGAGCAGTACTTC.

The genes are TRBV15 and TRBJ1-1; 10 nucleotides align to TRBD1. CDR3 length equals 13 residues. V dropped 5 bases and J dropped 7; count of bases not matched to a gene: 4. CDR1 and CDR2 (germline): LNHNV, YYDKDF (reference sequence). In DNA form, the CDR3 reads TGTGCCACCAGCCCAGACAGGGGGCTTGAAGCTTTCTTT. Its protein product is CATSPDRGLEAFF.

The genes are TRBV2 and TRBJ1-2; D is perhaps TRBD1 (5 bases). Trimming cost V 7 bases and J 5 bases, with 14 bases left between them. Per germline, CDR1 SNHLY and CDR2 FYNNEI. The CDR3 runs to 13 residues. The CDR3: CASKFGGVYGYTF. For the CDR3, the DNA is TGTGCCAGCAAATTCGGGGGGGTATATGGCTACACCTTC.

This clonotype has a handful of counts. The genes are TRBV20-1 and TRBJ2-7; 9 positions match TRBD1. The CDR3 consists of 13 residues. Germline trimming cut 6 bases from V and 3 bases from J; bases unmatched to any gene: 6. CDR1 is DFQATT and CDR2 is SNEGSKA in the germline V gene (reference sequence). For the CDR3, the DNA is TGCAGTGCCCCGGGACAGGGCCACTACGAGCAGTACTTC. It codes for CSAPGQGHYEQYF.

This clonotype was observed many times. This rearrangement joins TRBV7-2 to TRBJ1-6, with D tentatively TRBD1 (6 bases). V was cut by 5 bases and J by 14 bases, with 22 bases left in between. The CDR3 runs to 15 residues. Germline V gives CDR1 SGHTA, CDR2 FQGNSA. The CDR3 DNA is TGTGCCAGCAGCATACCGGGACAACAGTCCGCCACCCTCCACTTT. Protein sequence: CASSIPGQQSATLHF.

The CDR3 DNA reads TGCAGCGTTGAGCAGGGTGGTAACACTGAAGCTTTCTTT. It specifies CSVEQGGNTEAFF. The chain carries TRBV29-1 and TRBJ1-1; TRBD1 is a possible D gene (5 bases). The CDR3 runs 13 residues. CDR1 is SQVTM and CDR2 is ANQGSEA in the germline V gene. The ends were cut back, 3 bases at V and 2 bases at J, with 10 bases in the middle.

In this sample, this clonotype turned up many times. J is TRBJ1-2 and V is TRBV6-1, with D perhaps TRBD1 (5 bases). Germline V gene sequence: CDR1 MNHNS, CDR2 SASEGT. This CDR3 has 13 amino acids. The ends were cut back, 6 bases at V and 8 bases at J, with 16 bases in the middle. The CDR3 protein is CASRDGAGKGYTF. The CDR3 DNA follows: TGTGCCAGCAGAGACGGAGCAGGGAAGGGCTACACCTTC.

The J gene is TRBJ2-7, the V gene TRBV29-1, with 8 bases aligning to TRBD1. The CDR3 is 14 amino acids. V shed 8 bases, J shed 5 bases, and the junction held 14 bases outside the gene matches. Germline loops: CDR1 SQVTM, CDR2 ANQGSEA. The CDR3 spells CSPDRQGITDEQYF. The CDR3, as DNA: TGCAGCCCGGACCGACAGGGGATTACCGACGAGCAGTACTTC.

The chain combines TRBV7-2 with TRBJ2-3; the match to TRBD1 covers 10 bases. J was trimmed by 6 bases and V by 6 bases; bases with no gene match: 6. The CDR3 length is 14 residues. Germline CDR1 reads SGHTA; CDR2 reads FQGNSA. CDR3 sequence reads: CASRLVGQGDTQYF. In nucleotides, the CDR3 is TGTGCCAGCAGACTGGTGGGACAGGGGGATACGCAGTATTTT.

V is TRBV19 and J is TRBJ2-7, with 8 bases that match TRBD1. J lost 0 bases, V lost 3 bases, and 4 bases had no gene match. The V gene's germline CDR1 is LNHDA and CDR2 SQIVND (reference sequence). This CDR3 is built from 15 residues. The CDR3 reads CASSIRTGRSYEQYF. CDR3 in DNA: TGTGCCAGTAGTATCCGGACAGGGCGCTCCTACGAGCAGTACTTC.

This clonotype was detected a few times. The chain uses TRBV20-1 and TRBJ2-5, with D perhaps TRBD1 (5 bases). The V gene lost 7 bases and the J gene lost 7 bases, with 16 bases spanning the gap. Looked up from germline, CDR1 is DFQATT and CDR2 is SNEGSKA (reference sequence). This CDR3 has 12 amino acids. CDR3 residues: CSGGLGLGTQYF. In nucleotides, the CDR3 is TGCAGTGGGGGCCTCGGCCTAGGGACCCAGTACTTC.

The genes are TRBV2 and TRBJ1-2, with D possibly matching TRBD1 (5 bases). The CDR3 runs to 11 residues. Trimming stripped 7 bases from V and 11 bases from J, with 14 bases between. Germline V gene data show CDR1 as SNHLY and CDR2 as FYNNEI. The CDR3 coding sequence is TGTGCCAGCATACAGGATCTCCGGTACACCTTC. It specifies CASIQDLRYTF.

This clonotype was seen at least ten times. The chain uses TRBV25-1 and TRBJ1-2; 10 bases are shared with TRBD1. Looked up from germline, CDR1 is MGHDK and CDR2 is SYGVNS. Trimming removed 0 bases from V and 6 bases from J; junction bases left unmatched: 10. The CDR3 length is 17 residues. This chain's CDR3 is CASSEYGADRGRNGYTF. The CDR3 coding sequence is TGTGCCAGCAGTGAATATGGGGCGGACAGGGGGAGGAATGGCTACACCTTC.

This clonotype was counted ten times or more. The CDR3 nucleotides are TGTGCCAGCAGCGTTGGGGGGCGCGGAGTGACTGAAGCTTTCTTT. Protein sequence: CASSVGGRGVTEAFF. The genes are TRBV9 and TRBJ1-1; D may be TRBD1 (6 bases). The CDR3 runs to 15 residues. Germline V gene lookup returns CDR1 SGDLS and CDR2 YYNGEE. V lost 2 bases, J lost 5 bases, and 16 bases lay in between.

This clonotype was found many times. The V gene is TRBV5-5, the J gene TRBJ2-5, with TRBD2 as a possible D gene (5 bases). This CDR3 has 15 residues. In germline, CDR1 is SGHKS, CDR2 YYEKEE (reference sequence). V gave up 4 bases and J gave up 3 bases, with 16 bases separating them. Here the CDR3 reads CASSRGQDGKETQYF. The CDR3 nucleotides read TGTGCCAGCAGCCGGGGTCAGGACGGTAAAGAGACCCAGTACTTC.

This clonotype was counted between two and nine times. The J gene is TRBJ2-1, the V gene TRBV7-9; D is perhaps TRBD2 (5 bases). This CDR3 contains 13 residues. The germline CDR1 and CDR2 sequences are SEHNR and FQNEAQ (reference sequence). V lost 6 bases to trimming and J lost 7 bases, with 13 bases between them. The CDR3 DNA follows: TGTGCCAGCAGTGATTCTACGGGGAATGAGCAGTTCTTC. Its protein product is CASSDSTGNEQFF.

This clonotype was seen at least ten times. This CDR3 reads CASVTGEGTQYF. As DNA, the CDR3 is TGTGCCAGCGTGACAGGAGAGGGGACCCAGTACTTC. The rearrangement links TRBV12-3 or TRBV12-4 to TRBJ2-5; perhaps TRBD1 as D (6 bases). The CDR3 spans 12 residues. Trimming cost V 8 bases and J 7 bases, with 14 bases left between them.